Each of the 13 T cell receptor beta chains below was sequenced from the same sample in a study of Ad26.COV2.S vaccination and SARS-CoV-2 variants (dated by TCRdb to the early 2020s). The library was built by means of the immunoSEQ multiplex PCR assay. Held by TCRdb, this immuneACCESS table contains in-frame sequences only and omits some clones. Under half of the omission traces to an unresolved V gene where checked; the cause of the rest is unknown. This sample has 380,000 or so clones in its table, and under 90% of those were observed once. In total, the top ten clones hold about 7.4% of the sample. The treatment or condition label of this sample denotes: approximately 18 received Ad26.COV2.S at low or high dose, single or two shots; five or six received placebo; per-sample allocation not given. Repertoires of vaccine and placebo recipients were sequenced from samples collected on day 63 after the first injection.

The material was peripheral blood, obtained in a trial of Ad26.COV2.S vaccine versus placebo. The receptors were gathered from a person aged 18 to 59 who received the Ad26.COV2.S COVID-19 vaccine or a placebo.

This clone was counted between two and nine times. V is TRBV9 and J is TRBJ2-2; TRBD2 matches at 10 bases. The CDR3 sequence is 17 residues long. With V trimmed by 2 bases and J by 2 bases, 6 bases remained unmatched. Germline V CDR1 and CDR2: SGDLS, YYNGEE. CDR3 in DNA: TGTGCCAGCAGCGTTCAGAGGACTAGCGGTAACACCGGGGAGCTGTTTTTT. Translated: CASSVQRTSGNTGELFF.

The gene calls are TRBV7-9 and TRBJ1-1; no firm D call. This CDR3 has 13 amino acids. The germline CDR1 and CDR2 sequences are SEHNR and FQNEAQ (reference sequence). Trimming removed 4 bases from V and 0 bases from J, with 6 bases in between. The CDR3 spells CASSWTVNTEAFF. The CDR3 nucleotides are TGTGCCAGCAGCTGGACGGTGAACACTGAAGCTTTCTTT.

The rearrangement links TRBV6-2 or TRBV6-3 to TRBJ1-5; a weak D match, TRBD1 (5 bases). Trimming took 2 bases from V and 0 from J, leaving 17 bases between them. Looked up from germline, CDR1 is MNHEY and CDR2 is SVGEGT. The CDR3 has 18 residues. The CDR3: CASSYLIPAGTSNQPQHF. The CDR3 DNA reads as TGTGCCAGCAGTTACCTTATACCCGCAGGGACTAGCAATCAGCCCCAGCATTTT.

In this sample, this clone turned up a few times. The genes are TRBV6-1 and TRBJ1-1; D is perhaps TRBD1 (5 bases). The germline V gene has CDR1 MNHNS and CDR2 SASEGT. The CDR3 length is 13 residues. The V gene lost 4 bases and the J gene lost 12 bases, with 18 bases spanning the gap. In DNA, the CDR3 is TGTGCCAGCAGTGCAGCGACGCGGGGGGTCCCTTTCTTT. This translates into CASSAATRGVPFF.

This chain joins TRBV10-1 and TRBJ2-5; a possible D gene is TRBD1 (5 bases). Trimming left V 0 bases short and J 6 bases short, with 8 bases between. CDR1 and CDR2 from the germline V gene are WNHNN and SYGVQD (reference sequence). The CDR3 is 13 amino acids. The CDR3 DNA reads TGCGCCAGCAGTGAGTCGGACACGCAGACCCAGTACTTC. This codes for CASSESDTQTQYF.

V usage is TRBV19 and J usage is TRBJ1-1, with a weak D call TRBD1 (6 bases). V was clipped by 4 bases and J by 5 bases, with 17 bases between them. The CDR3 runs to 15 residues. Germline values: CDR1 LNHDA, CDR2 SQIVND (reference sequence). CDR3 residues: CASSRAQGWRTEAFF. The DNA of the CDR3 is TGTGCCAGTAGTAGAGCACAGGGATGGAGGACTGAAGCTTTCTTT.

This clone has only a few counts. V and J are TRBV4-1 and TRBJ2-1; TRBD2 matches at 9 bases. The CDR3 consists of 16 residues. Germline CDR1 and CDR2: MGHRA and YSYEKL. V trimming: 1 base; J trimming: 8 bases; junction bases outside the gene matches: 9. The CDR3 DNA is TGCGCCAGCAGCCAAGGAGGCGGGAGGGGTAGGTATGAGCAGTTCTTC. The encoded protein is CASSQGGGRGRYEQFF.

The chain carries TRBV6-5 and TRBJ1-2; D is ambiguous. Germline loops: CDR1 MNHEY, CDR2 SVGAGI. V lost 0 bases to trimming and J lost 0 bases, with 8 bases between them. The CDR3 is 15 residues long. The CDR3 sequence: CASSYSGLANYGYTF. CDR3 bases: TGTGCCAGCAGTTACTCAGGGTTAGCTAACTATGGCTACACCTTC.

CDR3 DNA: TGTGCCAGCAGCTTTACAGGTAGCGGCTACACCTTC. Encoded protein: CASSFTGSGYTF. The chain uses TRBV11-3 and TRBJ1-2, with D maybe TRBD1 (5 bases). V lost 3 bases, J lost 8 bases, and 10 bases lay in between. CDR1 is SGHNT, CDR2 YENEEA, per germline. The CDR3 covers 12 residues.

The V gene is TRBV11-3, the J gene TRBJ2-2; 7 bases line up with TRBD1. V lost 3 bases and J lost 7; bases outside the gene matches: 5. This CDR3 contains 14 residues. Germline V gene sequence: CDR1 SGHNT, CDR2 YENEEA. In nucleotides, the CDR3 is TGTGCCAGCAGCTTCACAGGGGAAGTCGGGGAGCTGTTTTTT. It encodes CASSFTGEVGELFF.

The V call is TRBV5-1, the J call TRBJ2-7, with 8 bases aligning to TRBD2. V lost 5 bases, J lost 5 bases, and 6 bases stayed unmatched. The germline V gene has CDR1 SGHRS and CDR2 YFSETQ. The CDR3 loop spans 13 amino acids. CDR3: CASRLTGGDEQYF. CDR3 DNA sequence: TGCGCCAGCAGGTTGACCGGGGGGGACGAGCAGTACTTC.

This clone was observed a few times. V is TRBV7-2 and J is TRBJ1-6; TRBD1 is a possible D gene (5 bases). Germline V gene data show CDR1 as SGHTA and CDR2 as FQGNSA. V was clipped by 1 base and J by 9 bases, with 13 bases between them. The CDR3 extends over 15 amino acids. The CDR3 loop reads CASSLVSQGGSPLHF. The CDR3 region has the DNA TGTGCCAGCAGCTTAGTTTCCCAGGGAGGTTCACCCCTCCACTTT.

The V and J genes are TRBV2 and TRBJ1-2, with a weak D call TRBD1 (6 bases). This CDR3 contains 13 residues. Trimming stripped 6 bases from V and 2 bases from J, with 10 bases between. CDR1 is SNHLY and CDR2 is FYNNEI in the germline V gene. The CDR3 bases are TGTGCCAGCAGGTCAGGGGTCAACTATGGCTACACCTTC. Translated, it gives CASRSGVNYGYTF. The whole variable domain, remainder taken from reference TRBV2 and TRBJ1-2, is EPEVTQTPSHQVTQMGQEVILRCVPISNHLYFYWYRQILGQKVEFLVSFYNNEISEKSEIFDDQFSVERPDGSNFTLKIRSTKLEDSAMYFCASRSGVNYGYTFGSGTRLTVV.